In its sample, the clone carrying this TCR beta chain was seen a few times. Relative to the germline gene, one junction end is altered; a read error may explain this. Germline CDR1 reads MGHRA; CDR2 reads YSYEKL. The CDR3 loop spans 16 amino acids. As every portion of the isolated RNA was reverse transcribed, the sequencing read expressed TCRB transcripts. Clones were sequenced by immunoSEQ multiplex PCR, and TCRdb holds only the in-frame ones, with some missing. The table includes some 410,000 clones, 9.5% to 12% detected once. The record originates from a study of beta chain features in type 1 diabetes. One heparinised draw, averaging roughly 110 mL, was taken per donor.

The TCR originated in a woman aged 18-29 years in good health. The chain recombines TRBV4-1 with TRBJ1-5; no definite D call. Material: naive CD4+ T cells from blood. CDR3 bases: TGCGCCAGCAGCCAAGGGGAGTGGGGTAGCTATCAGCCCCAGCATTTT. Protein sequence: CASSQGEWGSYQPQHF.